Below, 24 T cell receptor beta chains from the same sample are listed, as sequenced in a study of identical twins. TCRdb re-derived calls from the 5' RACE reads in MiXCR, one entry per CDR3 protein. The sample consists of just over 500,000 distinct CDR3 sequences, about 20% of them appearing once. The same data also contributed to another study, on T cells expressing NK-cell markers.

The sample was CD4+ T cells sorted from blood. Every receptor here comes from a woman under 30 in good health.

In DNA, the CDR3 is TGTGCCAGCAGCTTAACGCCCGGGACCCAGTACTTC. It yields the protein CASSLTPGTQYF. The chain is built from TRBV7-2 and TRBJ2-5; D call uncertain. V was pared by 2 bases and J by 7 bases, with 8 bases between. Per the germline V gene, CDR1 is SGHTA and CDR2 is FQGNSA. CDR3 length: 12 amino acids.

This clonotype showed up many times. V and J are TRBV5-5 and TRBJ1-6; the D is unclear. The germline V and J ends were trimmed by 0 bases and 0 bases, with 13 bases remaining between them. The CDR3 totals 18 residues. CDR1 is SGHKS and CDR2 is YYEKEE in the germline V gene (reference sequence). Here the CDR3 DNA reads TGTGCCAGCAGCTTGGTAGTGCAGCCTAGCTCCTATAATTCACCCCTCCACTTT. It encodes CASSLVVQPSSYNSPLHF.

The chain is built from TRBV4-3 and TRBJ2-2; TRBD2 agrees at 9 bases. This CDR3 is built from 19 residues. The germline V gene has CDR1 LGHNA and CDR2 YSLEER. Trimming removed 0 bases from V and 2 bases from J; junction bases left unmatched: 10. Here the CDR3 reads CASSQEPPASGVNTGELFF. Written as DNA, the CDR3 is TGCGCCAGCAGCCAAGAACCCCCGGCTAGCGGGGTAAACACCGGGGAGCTGTTTTTT.

As to this clonotype: Since a much larger clone is just one base distant, this may be a read error. The genes are TRBV7-2 and TRBJ2-1, with D perhaps TRBD2 (5 bases). The germline V and J ends were trimmed by 3 bases and 6 bases, with 6 bases remaining between them. Germline lookup yields CDR1 SGHTA and CDR2 FQGNSA. CDR3 length: 12 residues. The chain's CDR3 is CASSFSVNEQFF. As DNA, the CDR3 is TGTGCCAGCAGCTTTAGCGTCAATGAGCAGTTCTTC. The full variable domain, its missing parts supplied by reference TRBV7-2 and TRBJ2-1, is GAGVSQSPSNKVTEKGKDVELRCDPISGHTALYWYRQSLGQGLEFLIYFQGNSAPDKSGLPSDRFSAERTGGSVSTLTIQRTQQEDSAVYLCASSFSVNEQFFGPGTRLTVL.

V usage is TRBV20-1 and J usage is TRBJ1-2; possibly TRBD1 for D (6 bases). CDR3 size: 13 residues. V was clipped by 3 bases and J by 8 bases, with 16 bases between them. Germline CDR1 DFQATT, CDR2 SNEGSKA (reference sequence). CDR3 protein: CSASGGASRGYTF. CDR3 bases: TGCAGTGCTAGCGGGGGGGCGTCCCGCGGCTACACCTTC.

This clonotype has a count of ten or more. The V and J genes are TRBV5-1 and TRBJ2-3; TRBD1 might be the D (5 bases). The ends were cut back, 0 bases at V and 4 bases at J, with 9 bases in the middle. Germline V lookup: CDR1 SGHRS, CDR2 YFSETQ. This CDR3 has 14 amino acids. The CDR3 sequence is CASSLDRGADTQYF. CDR3 bases: TGCGCCAGCAGCTTGGATAGGGGCGCAGATACGCAGTATTTT.

This sequence joins TRBV20-1 and TRBJ1-6; D possibly corresponds to TRBD1 (5 bases). Germline assignment: CDR1 DFQATT and CDR2 SNEGSKA (reference sequence). The CDR3 extends over 14 amino acids. Trimming took off 7 bases at V and 10 bases at J, with 20 bases between the two ends. The CDR3 coding sequence is TGCAGTGGCTCCACCGGGACGGCCTTGTCACCCCTCCACTTT. It is translated as CSGSTGTALSPLHF.

The rearrangement links TRBV11-1 to TRBJ2-1; 10 bases fit TRBD2. CDR1 and CDR2 (germline): SGHAT, FQDESV (reference sequence). This CDR3 contains 18 residues. V was pared by 4 bases and J by 4 bases, with 13 bases of the junction left unmatched. In DNA form, the CDR3 reads TGTGCCAGCAGCTCGACGGGCCTTAGCGGGGGGCTTTACAATGAGCAGTTCTTC. Protein sequence: CASSSTGLSGGLYNEQFF.

On this clonotype: Here the CDR3 omits its conserved ending phenylalanine or tryptophan, so a read error is the likely source. The chain uses TRBV6-1 and TRBJ2-1; D gene ambiguous. CDR1 MNHNS and CDR2 SASEGT come from the germline V gene. With 6 bases removed from V and 5 bases from J, the gap between germline ends came to 5 bases. The CDR3 totals 11 residues. CDR3 loop: CASRQNNEQFL. CDR3 in DNA: TGTGCCAGCAGGCAAAACAATGAGCAGTTCTTG.

The chain is built from TRBV11-2 and TRBJ2-5, with TRBD2 matching over 11 bases. J was trimmed by 4 bases and V by 2 bases; bases with no gene match: 12. Germline CDR1 is SGHAT and CDR2 is FQNNGV. The CDR3 extends over 18 amino acids. The chain's CDR3 is CASSLYGVLAGGGETQYF. CDR3 in DNA: TGTGCCAGCAGCTTATATGGCGTGCTAGCGGGAGGTGGAGAGACCCAGTACTTC.

This clonotype was picked up a small number of times. This rearrangement joins TRBV9 to TRBJ2-3; D gene unclear. The CDR3 contains 14 residues. V gave up 0 bases and J gave up 0 bases, with 5 bases separating them. Germline values: CDR1 SGDLS, CDR2 YYNGEE. CDR3 nucleotide sequence: TGTGCCAGCAGCGTAGTGGGGAGCACAGATACGCAGTATTTT. This codes for CASSVVGSTDTQYF.

V and J are TRBV12-3 or TRBV12-4 and TRBJ2-7, with D possibly TRBD1 on 5 matching bases. V was pared by 2 bases and J by 2 bases, with 10 bases between. The CDR3 covers 14 residues. The CDR3 sequence is CASSLRDSTYEQYF. The CDR3 coding sequence is TGTGCCAGCAGTTTACGAGACAGCACCTACGAGCAGTACTTC.

The genes are TRBV23-1 and TRBJ2-7, with no clear D. TRBV23-1 qualifies as an ORF whose function is uncertain. This CDR3 comprises 13 residues. The V gene lost 3 bases and the J gene lost 0 bases, with 6 bases spanning the gap. In DNA, the CDR3 is TGCGCCAGCAGTCATAGGGACTCCTACGAGCAGTACTTC. It yields the protein CASSHRDSYEQYF.

This clonotype was seen more than once but under ten times. The chain uses TRBV5-1 and TRBJ2-3; 10 bases match TRBD2. CDR1 and CDR2 (germline): SGHRS, YFSETQ. Trimming cost V 2 bases and J 1 base; bases outside gene matches: 7. The CDR3 covers 17 residues. This chain's CDR3 is CASSFTLAGERTDTQYF. The DNA for the CDR3 is TGCGCCAGCAGCTTTACGCTAGCGGGGGAGCGCACAGATACGCAGTATTTT.

The chain is built from TRBV4-1 and TRBJ2-1; 7 bases line up with TRBD1. The V and J ends lost 5 bases and 8 bases, in that order; junction bases with no gene match: 12. CDR1 is MGHRA, CDR2 YSYEKL, per germline. The CDR3 has 15 residues. The CDR3 region is CASSRDRVSGYEQFF. As DNA, the CDR3 is TGCGCCAGCAGCAGAGACAGGGTGAGTGGGTATGAGCAGTTCTTC.

A few counts support this clonotype. The chain couples TRBV7-2 to TRBJ2-3, with TRBD2 matching over 10 bases. CDR3 size: 15 residues. The J segment lost 1 base and the V segment lost 3 bases, leaving 1 base of the junction unmatched. The germline CDR1 and CDR2 sequences are SGHTA and FQGNSA. DNA for the CDR3: TGTGCCAGCAGCTTTAGCGGGGGGCGCACAGATACGCAGTATTTT. Protein product: CASSFSGGRTDTQYF.

This clonotype was observed a handful of times. CDR3 residues: CASSRQGVGTDTQYF. The CDR3 DNA is TGTGCCAGCAGCCGACAGGGAGTCGGCACAGATACGCAGTATTTT. The chain is built from TRBV7-3 and TRBJ2-3; 7 nucleotides agree with TRBD1. This CDR3 spans 15 amino acids. The trim removed 5 bases at V and 1 base at J, leaving 6 bases unmatched. CDR1 SGHTA and CDR2 FQGTGA come from the germline V gene.

The chain links TRBV7-6 to TRBJ2-3; tentatively, D is TRBD1 (5 bases). Germline loops: CDR1 SGHVS, CDR2 FNYEAQ. This CDR3 is 13 amino acids long. Trimming took off 5 bases at V and 2 bases at J, with 8 bases between the two ends. The CDR3 coding sequence is TGTGCCAGCAGCAGGGGAACCACAGATACGCAGTATTTT. Protein sequence: CASSRGTTDTQYF.

This chain uses TRBV5-4 with TRBJ2-3; tentative D call: TRBD2 (5 bases). The germline V and J ends were trimmed by 0 bases and 5 bases, with 10 bases remaining between them. Germline V gene lookup returns CDR1 SGHNT and CDR2 YYREEE (reference sequence). This CDR3 spans 14 amino acids. The CDR3 spells CASSLAGLRDTQYF. The CDR3 DNA follows: TGTGCCAGCAGCTTGGCCGGACTCAGAGATACGCAGTATTTT.

About this clonotype: A read error is likely, as this CDR3 ends without the conserved phenylalanine or tryptophan. The limits of the CDR3 on the DNA are not certain, so only TCRdb's listed CDR3 is given. The chain uses TRBV7-9 and TRBJ2-5; the table's D call of TRBD1 was not tested on the DNA. Inclusive of both ends, the CDR3 amounts to 9 amino acids. Germline CDR1 reads SEHNR; CDR2 reads FQNEAQ (reference sequence). CDR3 residues: CASPLRIRV.

The chain carries TRBV5-1 and TRBJ2-7; a weak D match, TRBD2 (5 bases). V was shortened by 7 bases and J by 2 bases, with 10 bases between the two germline ends. The germline V gene has CDR1 SGHRS and CDR2 YFSETQ. This CDR3 has 12 residues. The CDR3 sequence is CASGGGPYEQYF. For the CDR3, the DNA is TGCGCCAGCGGCGGAGGACCCTACGAGCAGTACTTC.

This clonotype was counted between two and nine times. This chain uses TRBV7-9 with TRBJ2-3, with TRBD2 matching over 7 bases. Looked up from germline, CDR1 is SEHNR and CDR2 is FQNEAQ (reference sequence). This CDR3 has 14 amino acids. Trimming took 5 bases from V and 2 from J; bases not matched to a gene: 4. The CDR3 DNA reads TGTGCCAGCAGCGTCACTAGCGTCACAGATACGCAGTATTTT. This sequence encodes CASSVTSVTDTQYF.

In this sample, this clonotype turned up once. This chain connects TRBV5-1 to TRBJ1-3, with 7 nucleotides matching TRBD1. Germline values: CDR1 SGHRS, CDR2 YFSETQ. V shed 7 bases, J shed 7 bases, and the junction held 14 bases outside the gene matches. The CDR3 runs 15 residues. This CDR3 is CASGPGTARFNTIYF. Here the CDR3 DNA reads TGCGCCAGCGGACCCGGGACAGCACGGTTCAACACCATATATTTT.

This clonotype was picked up a small number of times. The chain links TRBV5-1 to TRBJ2-1; 7 bases align to TRBD2. CDR3 length equals 15 residues. The ends lost 3 bases at V and 3 bases at J; junction bases unmatched: 6. Germline V CDR1 and CDR2: SGHRS, YFSETQ. The CDR3 coding sequence is TGCGCCAGCAGCTCCTATCGGACTAGCTACAATGAGCAGTTCTTC. Translating it yields CASSSYRTSYNEQFF.